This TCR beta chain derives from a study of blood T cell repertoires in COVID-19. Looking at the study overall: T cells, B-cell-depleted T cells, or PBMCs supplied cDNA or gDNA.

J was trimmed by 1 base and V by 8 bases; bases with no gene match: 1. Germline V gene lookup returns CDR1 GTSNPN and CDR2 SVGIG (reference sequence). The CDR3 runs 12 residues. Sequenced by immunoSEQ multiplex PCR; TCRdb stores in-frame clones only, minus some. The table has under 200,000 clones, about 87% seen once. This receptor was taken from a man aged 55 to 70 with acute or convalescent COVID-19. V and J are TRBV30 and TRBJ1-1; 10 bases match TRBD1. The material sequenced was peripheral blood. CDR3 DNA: TGTGCCGGGACAGGGGAGAACACTGAAGCTTTCTTT. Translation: CAGTGENTEAFF.